This TCR beta chain was recorded in a study of blood T cells in healthy people across ages (dated by TCRdb to about 2015). As for the study more broadly: In model experiments, roughly one uniquely barcoded TCR beta cDNA molecule per two T cells was captured by template switching. The donors were divided into four age groups: young (average around 17 years), middle-aged (over 35), aged (approximately 62) and long-lived (around 80). Using deep sequencing normalized with unique cDNA molecular identifiers, the study measured how TCR beta repertoire diversity changes with age. To avoid experimental bias, donors of different ages were randomly spread across the sequencing lanes. Using the same blood draw, the study looked at two additional independent replicas of 1 million unique cDNA reads for two donors, one aged 18 to 30 and the other aged 80 or older.

The CDR1 and CDR2 encoded by the germline V gene are SGHRS and YFSETQ. The CDR3 covers 15 residues, taking in both the cysteine and the phenylalanine. Left in the record is the CDR3 DNA by itself, 45 bases read in frame from the first base. About this clonotype itself: The antigen it recognizes is unknown. The junction departs from germline at one end; a sequencing error may be responsible.

Summary of the overall study and its limitations: As age increased, observed TCR beta diversity per million T cells dropped in a roughly linear way, and a significant reduction was already evident by age 40. Conclusive comparison of naive and antigen-experienced compartments was prevented by the profiling of bulk unsorted PBMCs. Because the CMV infection status of the donors was unknown, age-related changes in expanded clonotypes may potentially have been confounded. Total diversity estimates from one million sequenced T cells were considered lower bounds and underestimates. The percentage of naive T cells measured by flow cytometry correlated strongly with observed TCR beta diversity. Compared with the aged group, the long-lived group had more naive CD4+ T cells, fewer expanded clones and increased TCR diversity, a pattern suggesting age selection.

Libraries were built with 5' RACE. This sample was sequenced with an Illumina HiSeq 2500. A second PCR of roughly 7 to 11 cycles was performed with a sample-barcoded 5' primer and a J-beta primer mix. A unique molecular identifier was introduced onto each TCR beta cDNA molecule by a template-switch 5' adaptor carrying 12 random nucleotides. Each sample yielded at least 2.5 million CDR3-containing paired-end reads. The Mint cDNA synthesis kit, primed by a TRBC-specific oligonucleotide, was used to synthesize first-strand cDNA from all RNA. After uracil-DNA glycosylase treatment, a first 18-cycle PCR used universal primers M1SS and BC2_uni_R on all cDNA. The source study handled its data this way. Each sample was normalized by randomly selecting 1 million high-quality reads, each carrying a distinct molecular identifier. Instead of being binned into consensus sequences, reads that shared molecular identifiers were thrown out. MiTCR, run with a Q25 quality threshold and the strictest error-elimination algorithm, handled CDR3 identification, clonotype clustering and error correction. A nonparametric unseen species model with Euler transformation was used to estimate lower-bound total TCR beta diversity. TCRdb cleaned the public reads at Q25 with fastp, built clones with MiXCR and kept in-frame beta chains. For every CDR3 protein sequence, its rows merge into one entry that carries the most common genes and DNA. The V and J calls reflect TCRdb's pipeline rather than the authors' work. This sample holds about 800,000 distinct CDR3 sequences; 55% to 75% were observed only once. The top ten clones comprise about 20% of the sample.

Donors were roughly 40 systemically healthy Caucasian individuals from Russia aged roughly 6 to 95 years. Each donor gave roughly 11 milliliters of peripheral blood, drawn into EDTA-treated Vacutainer tubes. PBMCs were isolated by Ficoll-Paque density-gradient centrifugation, with at least 6 million obtained per sample. Trizol reagent was used to extract total RNA from PBMCs, with at least 6 micrograms per sample. For every donor, an aliquot of PBMCs went through flow cytometry to measure the percentages of naive CD45RAhigh/CD27high T cells. Source material: blood. This sequence originates from a man between 25 and 39 years old in good health. Recombination connected TRBV5-1 to TRBJ1-2; a stretch of 8 junction bases matches TRBD1. DNA sequence: TGCGCCAGCAGCTCCTTGACAGGGGTGGACTATGGCTGCACCTTC. This codes for CASSSLTGVDYGCTF.